These T cell receptor beta chains were read from a single sample in a study of blood T cell repertoires in COVID-19. Sequenced by immunoSEQ multiplex PCR; TCRdb stores in-frame clones only, minus some. The profile shows more than 200,000 clones, more than 75% of them singletons. The source material was PBMCs or T cells enriched from blood (not recorded which). The receptors here all came from a man aged 25 to 45 with acute COVID-19. The CDR3 runs from the conserved cysteine through the conserved F or W. A D gene is named only where the DNA matches it firmly. Clone size, where shown, is once, few, many, or a class for clones that have expanded.

size: .
V: TRBV6-1
J: TRBJ1-2
D: .
DNA: TGTGCCAGCAGTGAAGAGCGTAAAAGAGCTAACTATGGCTACACCTTC
CDR3: CASSEERKRANYGYTF

size: once
V: TRBV7-9
J: TRBJ1-2
D: TRBD1
DNA: TGTGCCAGCAGCTTGGGGACAGGGGGCGATGGCTACACCTTC
CDR3: CASSLGTGGDGYTF

size: .
V: TRBV11-3
J: TRBJ2-7
D: .
DNA: TGTGCCAGCAGCCTAGGGGGGAGGAGCTCCTACGAGCAGTACTTC
CDR3: CASSLGGRSSYEQYF

size: .
V: TRBV9
J: TRBJ2-3
D: TRBD2
DNA: TGTGCCAGCAGCCCATCGGGCGGGGGTCCCACAGATACGCAGTATTTT
CDR3: CASSPSGGGPTDTQYF

size: .
V: TRBV18
J: TRBJ1-2
D: .
DNA: TGTGCCAGCTCACCACTGCGGGGGGACCAAGCTAACTATGGCTACACCTTC
CDR3: CASSPLRGDQANYGYTF

size: few
V: TRBV10-3
J: TRBJ1-2
D: .
DNA: TGTGCCATCAAGCTAGACGAAGGCTACACCTTC
CDR3: CAIKLDEGYTF

size: .
V: TRBV19
J: TRBJ1-1
D: TRBD1
DNA: TGTGCCAGTAGTATGGACAGGGGGTGGGTGATGAACACTGAAGCTTTCTTT
CDR3: CASSMDRGWVMNTEAFF

size: .
V: TRBV5-4
J: TRBJ2-2
D: TRBD2
DNA: TGTGCCAGCAGCTTTAGCGGGGGGGACACCGGGGAGCTGTTTTTT
CDR3: CASSFSGGDTGELFF

size: .
V: TRBV6-5
J: TRBJ1-2
D: .
DNA: TGTGCCAGCAGTTACTATAGTGGGGGGGGCTATGGCTACACCTTC
CDR3: CASSYYSGGGYGYTF

size: .
V: TRBV19
J: TRBJ2-6
D: TRBD1
DNA: TGTGCCAGTAGTACTCGGACAGGGCTCCTTAAGACTGGGGCCAACGTCCTGACTTTC
CDR3: CASSTRTGLLKTGANVLTF

size: .
V: TRBV2
J: TRBJ1-1
D: .
DNA: TGTGCCAGTACAGAGAACACTGAAGCTTTCTTT
CDR3: CASTENTEAFF

size: .
V: TRBV5-1
J: TRBJ2-2
D: TRBD2
DNA: TGCGCCAGCAGGACTAGCGGGCCAAACACCGGGGAGCTGTTTTTT
CDR3: CASRTSGPNTGELFF